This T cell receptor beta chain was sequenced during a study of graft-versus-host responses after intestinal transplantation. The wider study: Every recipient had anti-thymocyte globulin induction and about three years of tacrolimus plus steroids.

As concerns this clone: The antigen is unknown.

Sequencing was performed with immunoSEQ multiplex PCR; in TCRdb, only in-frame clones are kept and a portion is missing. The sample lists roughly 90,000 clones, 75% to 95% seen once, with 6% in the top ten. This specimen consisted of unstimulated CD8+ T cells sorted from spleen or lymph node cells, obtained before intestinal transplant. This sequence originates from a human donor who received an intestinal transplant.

The CDR3 spells CASSYGHEQYF. CDR3 nucleotides: TGTGCCAGCAGTTACGGACACGAGCAGTACTTC. V and J are TRBV6-5 and TRBJ2-7; D not resolved. Germline assignment: CDR1 MNHEY and CDR2 SVGAGI. V gave up 2 bases and J gave up 5 bases, with 4 bases separating them. This CDR3 contains 11 residues.